Presented here are 15 T cell receptor beta chains from one specimen sequenced in a study of blood T cell repertoires in COVID-19. TCRdb's copy holds only in-frame clones and misses some; the assay was immunoSEQ multiplex PCR. Among over 65,000 clones listed, around 90% were seen once. The sequencing sample was made of peripheral blood. The receptor set was obtained from a human donor in a cohort sampled during active COVID-19.

This sequence joins TRBV5-1 and TRBJ2-4, with D possibly TRBD2 on 5 matching bases. CDR3 length: 13 residues. Trimming removed 3 bases at V and 6 bases at J, with 10 bases between. In germline, CDR1 is SGHRS, CDR2 YFSETQ. CDR3 amino acids: CASSSGIRNIQYF. The CDR3 DNA reads as TGCGCCAGCAGCTCCGGGATAAGAAACATTCAGTACTTC. Full variable domain (missing parts from reference TRBV5-1 and TRBJ2-4): KAGVTQTPRYLIKTRGQQVTLSCSPISGHRSVSWYQQTPGQGLQFLFEYFSETQRNKGNFPGRFSGRQFSNSRSEMNVSTLELGDSALYLCASSSGIRNIQYFGAGTRLSVL.

CDR3 sequence reads: CASSQAGCNDREGYGYTF. The CDR3 DNA reads TGTGCCAGCAGCCAAGCAGGGTGTAATGACCGGGAGGGCTATGGCTACACCTTC. This rearrangement joins TRBV3-1 (or the pseudogene TRBV3-2) to TRBJ1-2; D may be TRBD1 (5 bases). CDR3 length equals 18 residues. Trimming took 1 base from V and 4 from J, leaving 22 bases between them. Germline values: CDR1 LGHDT, CDR2 YNNKEL (reference sequence).

This clone was picked up one time. The CDR3 protein is CASSIGTRNTRGGELFF. The CDR3 nucleotides are TGTGCCAGCAGCATCGGGACTAGGAATACTAGGGGCGGGGAGCTGTTTTTT. The rearrangement joins TRBV5-6 to TRBJ2-2; 8 bases align to TRBD2. This CDR3 contains 17 residues. The germline gives CDR1 SGHDT, CDR2 YYEEEE. Germline trimming cut 4 bases from V and 7 bases from J; bases unmatched to any gene: 15.

The chain combines TRBV3-1 (or the pseudogene TRBV3-2) with TRBJ1-1, with D perhaps TRBD1 (6 bases). Germline values: CDR1 LGHDT, CDR2 YNNKEL (reference sequence). The CDR3 sequence is 12 residues long. V was cut by 6 bases and J by 2 bases, with 7 bases left in between. In DNA form, the CDR3 reads TGTGCCAGCAGACAGGGTAACACTGAAGCTTTCTTT. As protein: CASRQGNTEAFF.

This clone was seen just once. J is TRBJ2-1 and V is TRBV11-2; TRBD2 aligns across 8 bases. V dropped 8 bases and J dropped 0; count of bases not matched to a gene: 6. CDR1 is SGHAT, CDR2 FQNNGV, per germline. The CDR3 extends over 15 amino acids. The CDR3 is CASLSGGSSYNEQFF. The CDR3 DNA reads TGTGCCAGCCTGAGCGGGGGATCCTCCTACAATGAGCAGTTCTTC.

The V and J genes are TRBV9 and TRBJ2-5; D is ambiguous. This CDR3 is 16 amino acids long. V was shortened by 4 bases and J by 5 bases, with 21 bases between the two germline ends. CDR1 is SGDLS and CDR2 is YYNGEE in the germline V gene. The CDR3 loop reads CASSRLVLDTLETQYF. The CDR3 bases are TGTGCCAGCAGCCGCTTGGTTTTAGACACCCTTGAGACCCAGTACTTC.

This clone was recorded once. The chain is built from TRBV5-1 and TRBJ2-3; 12 nucleotides line up with TRBD2. V was clipped by 1 base and J by 3 bases; unmatched bases: 3. Germline assignment: CDR1 SGHRS and CDR2 YFSETQ. This CDR3 has 16 residues. CDR3 sequence reads: CASSLLTSGGTDTQYF. The CDR3, as DNA: TGCGCCAGCAGCTTGCTTACTAGCGGGGGGACAGATACGCAGTATTTT.

The chain joins TRBV3-1 (or the pseudogene TRBV3-2) to TRBJ1-5, with 8 nucleotides matching TRBD1. The J segment lost 8 bases and the V segment lost 1 base, leaving 10 bases of the junction unmatched. Per the germline V gene, CDR1 is LGHDT and CDR2 is YNNKEL (reference sequence). The CDR3 covers 16 residues. The CDR3 loop is CASSQGPYRGDEPQHF. CDR3 sequence (DNA): TGTGCCAGCAGCCAAGGACCTTACAGGGGGGATGAGCCCCAGCATTTT.

The V gene is TRBV6-5, the J gene TRBJ1-2; TRBD1 aligns across 8 bases. CDR3 length: 13 residues. CDR1 MNHEY and CDR2 SVGAGI come from the germline V gene. The J segment lost 7 bases and the V segment lost 0 bases, leaving 1 base of the junction unmatched. CDR3 sequence: CASSYSGTGGYTF. In DNA, the CDR3 is TGTGCCAGCAGTTACTCCGGGACAGGTGGCTACACCTTC.

The chain combines TRBV5-6 with TRBJ1-4; a weak D match, TRBD1 (5 bases). Trimming cost V 2 bases and J 1 base, with 6 bases left between them. Germline V gives CDR1 SGHDT, CDR2 YYEEEE. The CDR3 is 14 amino acids. CDR3 nucleotide sequence: TGTGCCAGCAGCTTCAGGGAAACTAATGAAAAACTGTTTTTT. Translation gives CASSFRETNEKLFF.

The chain is built from TRBV2 and TRBJ2-7; D possibly corresponds to TRBD1 (5 bases). Germline CDR1 reads SNHLY; CDR2 reads FYNNEI. The CDR3 contains 13 residues. V was pared by 4 bases and J by 2 bases, with 9 bases between. The CDR3 protein is CASSVLGAYEQYF. The CDR3 region has the DNA TGTGCCAGCAGTGTGTTAGGGGCCTACGAGCAGTACTTC.

The chain employs TRBV10-3 and TRBJ2-3; D call uncertain. Between the trimmed V and J ends, which lost 9 bases and 2 bases, there was a span of 12 bases. Germline V gene lookup returns CDR1 ENHRY and CDR2 SYGVKD. The CDR3 totals 13 residues. CDR3 in DNA: TGTGCCATGACGGCGGCACTCACAGATACGCAGTATTTT. Its protein is CAMTAALTDTQYF.

The chain joins TRBV7-9 to TRBJ2-7; perhaps TRBD1 as D (5 bases). V lost 5 bases and J lost 5, with 16 bases in between. Per the germline V gene, CDR1 is SEHNR and CDR2 is FQNEAQ (reference sequence). The CDR3 sequence is 14 residues long. The CDR3 bases are TGTGCCAGCAGCCTGGATCCCAGGGAACACGAGCAGTACTTC. This codes for CASSLDPREHEQYF.

The chain links TRBV28 to TRBJ1-5; no clear D gene. V was trimmed by 3 bases and J by 2 bases, leaving 8 bases between them. Germline V lookup: CDR1 MDHEN, CDR2 SYDVKM. The CDR3 runs 14 residues. CDR3 coding DNA: TGTGCCAGCAGTTTTGTGTTAGGCAATCAGCCCCAGCATTTT. Translation: CASSFVLGNQPQHF.

This sequence joins TRBV10-1 and TRBJ2-3; D remains ambiguous. The V end was cut by 3 bases, the J end by 3 bases, with 13 bases between. This CDR3 region has 15 residues. Germline V gives CDR1 WNHNN, CDR2 SYGVQD (reference sequence). CDR3 sequence reads: CASSDPAAGTDTQYF. CDR3 bases: TGCGCCAGCAGTGACCCCGCTGCCGGGACAGATACGCAGTATTTT.